One and the same sample provided the 18 T cell receptor beta chains below, sequenced in a study of T cell changes during pregnancy in multiple sclerosis. Here immunoSEQ multiplex PCR was the method, and the copy in TCRdb shows in-frame clones only, minus some. Of approximately 43,000 clones in the sample, around 92% are singletons; the top ten hold roughly 8.3%. Source: CD8+ T cells from peripheral blood mononuclear cells, taken in the third trimester of pregnancy. These receptor sequences come from a female donor with multiple sclerosis, enrolled in a pregnancy study.

The chain is built from TRBV19 and TRBJ2-3; 8 bases agree with TRBD2. The V segment lost 8 bases and the J segment 8 bases; nucleotides outside the gene matches: 9. Germline CDR1 LNHDA, CDR2 SQIVND (reference sequence). CDR3 length: 13 amino acids. CDR3 in amino acids: CASDAGGEGTQYF. In DNA form, the CDR3 reads TGTGCCAGTGACGCGGGAGGAGAGGGTACGCAGTATTTT.

The chain recombines TRBV9 with TRBJ2-1, with D tentatively TRBD2 (5 bases). Between the trimmed V and J ends, which lost 4 bases and 8 bases, there was a span of 19 bases. CDR1 is SGDLS, CDR2 YYNGEE, per germline. This CDR3 is 15 amino acids long. The CDR3, as DNA: TGTGCCAGCAGCCAAGGAGGTGGGTCTGTCCATGAGCAGTTCTTC. Residues: CASSQGGGSVHEQFF.

This CDR3 reads CASSPGGPEQYF. CDR3 bases: TGTGCCAGCAGCCCGGGGGGTCCCGAGCAGTACTTC. This chain connects TRBV11-3 to TRBJ2-7; 7 nucleotides line up with TRBD2. In germline, CDR1 is SGHNT, CDR2 YENEEA. With 5 bases clipped from V and 6 bases from J, the junction kept 4 bases outside the gene matches. This CDR3 comprises 12 residues.

This sequence joins TRBV10-3 and TRBJ1-3; D might be TRBD1 (5 bases). Deletions cut 1 base from V and 1 base from J, with 8 bases between. The germline V gene encodes CDR1 ENHRY and CDR2 SYGVKD. The CDR3 totals 15 residues. The CDR3 bases are TGTGCCATCAGTGAGTTTCAGGGTTCTGGAAACACCATATATTTT. Its translation is CAISEFQGSGNTIYF.

The chain carries TRBV7-9 and TRBJ2-7; 7 bases agree with TRBD1. Germline loops: CDR1 SEHNR, CDR2 FQNEAQ (reference sequence). The CDR3 has 15 amino acids. With 5 bases clipped from V and 0 bases from J, the junction kept 7 bases outside the gene matches. CDR3 residues: CASSAQGQSSYEQYF. The CDR3 nucleotides read TGTGCCAGCAGCGCACAGGGACAGTCCTCCTACGAGCAGTACTTC.

The chain recombines TRBV5-6 with TRBJ2-5, with TRBD1 identical over 10 bases. The CDR3 runs to 17 residues. The germline V gene has CDR1 SGHDT and CDR2 YYEEEE. V dropped 0 bases and J dropped 5; count of bases not matched to a gene: 10. The CDR3: CASSLEGQGVNRETQYF. Written as DNA, the CDR3 is TGTGCCAGCAGCTTGGAAGGACAGGGGGTTAATAGGGAGACCCAGTACTTC.

This clone was seen once. This chain links TRBV27 with TRBJ1-3; possibly TRBD1 for D (6 bases). CDR1 is MNHEY and CDR2 is SMNVEV in the germline V gene (reference sequence). V was clipped by 5 bases and J by 7 bases, with 6 bases between them. The CDR3 is 11 amino acids. CDR3 coding DNA: TGTGCCAGCAGTAGGGGGAACACCATATATTTT. Translating gives CASSRGNTIYF.

This clone turned up a few times. The rearrangement joins TRBV2 to TRBJ2-7, with 11 positions matching TRBD2. The length of the CDR3 is 18 residues. J gave up 3 bases and V 7 bases, and 17 bases lay outside the gene matches. Germline-derived CDR1 and CDR2 are SNHLY and FYNNEI. In nucleotides, the CDR3 is TGTGCCAGCATCTCGAGGGGTAGCGGGAGGGCCGGGGTCTACGAGCAGTACTTC. It specifies CASISRGSGRAGVYEQYF.

The chain combines TRBV10-3 with TRBJ2-3; the D is unclear. The CDR3 has 17 residues. Germline V gene data show CDR1 as ENHRY and CDR2 as SYGVKD. Trimming removed 3 bases at V and 1 base at J, with 17 bases between. CDR3 protein: CAISDITMLRRTDTQYF. The CDR3, as DNA: TGTGCCATCAGTGATATCACTATGCTAAGACGCACAGATACGCAGTATTTT.

The rearrangement links TRBV12-5 to TRBJ2-5; a weak D match, TRBD2 (5 bases). The CDR3 has 13 amino acids. Trimming left V 1 base short and J 5 bases short, with 8 bases between. Germline CDR1 and CDR2: LGHNT and FRNRAP. CDR3 protein: CASGLGRTETQYF. The CDR3 DNA reads as TGTGCTAGTGGTTTGGGCAGGACTGAGACCCAGTACTTC.

The table lists this clone with a count of one. The V and J genes are TRBV7-6 and TRBJ2-5; D possibly corresponds to TRBD1 (6 bases). This CDR3 is 15 amino acids long. Trimming took off 1 base at V and 2 bases at J, with 11 bases between the two ends. Germline V gives CDR1 SGHVS, CDR2 FNYEAQ. CDR3 nucleotide sequence: TGTGCCAGCAGCTTAGAGCTCGACAGGCAAGAGACCCAGTACTTC. This encodes CASSLELDRQETQYF.

The chain uses TRBV27 and TRBJ1-4; possibly TRBD1 for D (6 bases). CDR1 is MNHEY and CDR2 is SMNVEV in the germline V gene (reference sequence). This CDR3 has 17 amino acids. Trimming shortened V by 5 bases and J by 0 bases, and 16 bases separated the two germline ends. The CDR3 DNA follows: TGTGCCAGCAGTCCTCGGGGGGGGCATGCAACTAATGAAAAACTGTTTTTT. Its translation is CASSPRGGHATNEKLFF.

The chain couples TRBV7-2 to TRBJ2-1; 13 nucleotides line up with TRBD2. CDR3 length: 15 amino acids. Trimming cost V 3 bases and J 5 bases; bases outside gene matches: 1. CDR1 and CDR2 from the germline V gene are SGHTA and FQGNSA. CDR3 nucleotides: TGTGCCAGCAGCTTGACTAGCGGGAGGAACAATGAGCAGTTCTTC. This sequence encodes CASSLTSGRNNEQFF.

V is TRBV7-8 and J is TRBJ2-5; 7 nucleotides line up with TRBD2. Germline lookup yields CDR1 SGHVS and CDR2 FQNEAQ. CDR3 length: 15 residues. The J segment lost 1 base and the V segment lost 0 bases, leaving 2 bases of the junction unmatched. The CDR3 coding sequence is TGTGCCAGCAGCTTAGCGGCTAGCGGCCAAGAGACCCAGTACTTC. Protein sequence: CASSLAASGQETQYF.

This clone was found once. The rearrangement uses TRBV28 and TRBJ2-3; the D gene is possibly TRBD1 (5 bases). The CDR3 covers 15 residues. Germline CDR1 reads MDHEN; CDR2 reads SYDVKM. Trimming pared 2 bases from V and 6 bases from J, leaving 15 bases between. The CDR3 region is CASSLAQVQRDTQYF. The DNA for the CDR3 is TGTGCCAGCAGTTTAGCACAGGTCCAACGGGATACGCAGTATTTT.

This sequence joins TRBV6-5 and TRBJ1-1, with TRBD1 as a possible D gene (6 bases). The V end was cut by 0 bases, the J end by 0 bases, with 8 bases between. Per the germline V gene, CDR1 is MNHEY and CDR2 is SVGAGI. This CDR3 is 15 amino acids long. CDR3 DNA: TGTGCCAGCAGTTACTCACAGGGCTTGAACACTGAAGCTTTCTTT. Encoded protein: CASSYSQGLNTEAFF.

The chain carries TRBV15 and TRBJ2-5; possible D gene TRBD2, 5 bases. The V and J ends lost 7 bases and 2 bases respectively, with 17 bases between them. The CDR3 spans 15 residues. Germline V lookup: CDR1 LNHNV, CDR2 YYDKDF (reference sequence). The CDR3 DNA sequence: TGTGCCACCAAGGGAGCCCGCGAGAAACAAGAGACCCAGTACTTC. Translation gives CATKGAREKQETQYF.

The rearrangement links TRBV18 to TRBJ2-5; TRBD2 agrees at 9 bases. This CDR3 is built from 16 residues. Germline trimming cut 5 bases from V and 2 bases from J; bases unmatched to any gene: 9. Germline loops: CDR1 KGHSH, CDR2 LQKENI. The DNA of the CDR3 is TGTGCCAGCTCAGGACCGGGACTAGCACTACAAGAGACCCAGTACTTC. It specifies CASSGPGLALQETQYF.